The 15 T cell receptor beta chains reported below all come from one sample, sequenced in a study of ipilimumab plus nivolumab after autologous stem cell transplantation. Repertoires were generated with immunoSEQ multiplex PCR, while TCRdb's copy carries only in-frame clones and drops some. The table records approximately 12,000 clones, roughly two thirds of them present only once. The sample was PBMCs, taken in a trial of ipilimumab plus nivolumab as post-transplant consolidation. The receptors were sampled from a male donor with diffuse large B-cell lymphoma.

The V call is TRBV6-6, the J call TRBJ2-7; D ambiguous. There are 10 residues in the CDR3. Germline V gene lookup returns CDR1 MNHNY and CDR2 SVGAGI (reference sequence). The V end lost 7 bases, the J end lost 3 bases, and 4 bases lay between the germline ends. The CDR3 loop is CASKGYEQYF. In DNA, the CDR3 is TGTGCCAGCAAGGGCTACGAGCAGTACTTC.

The table lists this clone with a few counts. The rearrangement links TRBV5-4 to TRBJ2-2, with TRBD2 identical over 12 bases. From germline, CDR1 is SGHNT and CDR2 YYREEE (reference sequence). Trimming removed 3 bases from V and 6 bases from J; junction bases left unmatched: 6. This CDR3 contains 16 residues. The CDR3 loop reads CASSYLAGGLAGELFF. CDR3 bases: TGTGCCAGCAGCTATCTAGCGGGGGGGCTGGCCGGGGAGCTGTTTTTT. Together with reference TRBV5-4 and TRBJ2-2, the CDR3 gives the full variable domain: ETGVTQSPTHLIKTRGQQVTLRCSSQSGHNTVSWYQQALGQGPQFIFQYYREEENGRGNFPPRFSGLQFPNYSSELNVNALELDDSALYLCASSYLAGGLAGELFFGEGSRLTVL.

This chain links TRBV7-9 with TRBJ2-5, with D hard to call. The CDR3 runs 15 residues. In germline, CDR1 is SEHNR, CDR2 FQNEAQ (reference sequence). V shed 1 base and J shed 5 bases, with 14 bases lying between them. The CDR3 region is CASSLVLVDRETQYF. Written as DNA, the CDR3 is TGTGCCAGCAGCTTAGTTCTAGTTGATAGGGAGACCCAGTACTTC.

The sample holds one count of this clone. J is TRBJ2-7 and V is TRBV6-5; no reliable D call. The CDR3 totals 12 residues. The germline gives CDR1 MNHEY, CDR2 SVGAGI. Trimming left V 6 bases short and J 3 bases short, with 9 bases between. As DNA, the CDR3 is TGTGCCAGCAGCAGAGGAAGCTACGAGCAGTACTTC. Amino acid sequence: CASSRGSYEQYF.

The chain has TRBV6-6 and TRBJ2-7; possible D gene TRBD2, 5 bases. V was trimmed by 6 bases and J by 4 bases, leaving 16 bases between them. From germline, CDR1 is MNHNY and CDR2 SVGAGI (reference sequence). The CDR3 has 14 residues. Here the CDR3 DNA reads TGTGCCAGCAGCCGGGGTCCGGTTGGGTACGAGCAGTACTTC. Its protein product is CASSRGPVGYEQYF.

This clone appeared a single time. This chain uses TRBV19 with TRBJ1-1; weak D call: TRBD1 (5 bases). The germline CDR1 and CDR2 sequences are LNHDA and SQIVND (reference sequence). Trimming took 7 bases from V and 6 from J, leaving 21 bases between them. CDR3 length: 15 amino acids. CDR3 protein: CASTSGRGGAPEAFF. In nucleotides, the CDR3 is TGTGCCAGTACCTCGGGGCGGGGGGGTGCGCCTGAAGCTTTCTTT.

About this clone itself: This same CDR3 is encoded by further DNA sequences in the sample. J is TRBJ1-1 and V is TRBV5-1; D is unresolved. The V end lost 0 bases, the J end lost 3 bases, and 9 bases lay between the germline ends. The length of the CDR3 is 14 residues. CDR1 SGHRS and CDR2 YFSETQ come from the germline V gene. CDR3 nucleotide sequence: TGCGCCAGCAGCTTGGAACACTTGCACACTGAAGCTTTCTTT. The encoded protein is CASSLEHLHTEAFF.

This chain connects TRBV18 to TRBJ2-1; 11 nucleotides agree with TRBD2. This CDR3 is 16 amino acids long. Unmatched junction bases numbered 4, after V lost 2 bases and J lost 4 bases. The germline V gene has CDR1 KGHSH and CDR2 LQKENI. The DNA of the CDR3 is TGTGCCAGCTCACCAAGACTAGCGGGGTCTTACAATGAGCAGTTCTTC. Residues: CASSPRLAGSYNEQFF.

The rearrangement uses TRBV7-2 and TRBJ2-3; TRBD1 might be the D (6 bases). The CDR3 contains 14 residues. Trimming removed 1 base at V and 5 bases at J, with 10 bases between. From germline, CDR1 is SGHTA and CDR2 FQGNSA. CDR3 region: CASSLGQGKDTQYF. CDR3 DNA: TGTGCCAGCAGCTTAGGCCAGGGGAAAGATACGCAGTATTTT.

The chain has TRBV7-9 and TRBJ2-7; D gene ambiguous. Germline V gene sequence: CDR1 SEHNR, CDR2 FQNEAQ (reference sequence). V lost 1 base, J lost 2 bases, and 15 bases lay in between. The CDR3 spans 16 residues. CDR3 residues: CASSLEFSNSPYEQYF. CDR3 DNA sequence: TGTGCCAGCAGCTTAGAATTTAGCAATAGCCCCTACGAGCAGTACTTC. The full variable domain, rest sourced from reference TRBV7-9 and TRBJ2-7, is DTGVSQNPRHKITKRGQNVTFRCDPISEHNRLYWYRQTLGQGPEFLTYFQNEAQLEKSRLLSDRFSAERPKGSFSTLEIQRTEQGDSAMYLCASSLEFSNSPYEQYFGPGTRLTVT.

This chain links TRBV9 with TRBJ1-2, with D possibly TRBD1 on 6 matching bases. Germline V lookup: CDR1 SGDLS, CDR2 YYNGEE. With 1 base removed from V and 6 bases from J, the gap between germline ends came to 22 bases. The CDR3 contains 17 residues. The CDR3 spells CASSVHGSGSGAHGYTF. The CDR3 bases are TGTGCCAGCAGCGTACATGGATCTGGGTCAGGGGCTCATGGCTACACCTTC.

The V call is TRBV7-3, the J call TRBJ2-2; no definite D call. V was clipped by 2 bases and J by 6 bases, with 7 bases between them. The CDR3 covers 13 residues. Germline CDR1 reads SGHTA; CDR2 reads FQGTGA. The CDR3 reads CASSLGSAGELFF. CDR3 sequence (DNA): TGTGCCAGCAGCTTAGGTTCGGCCGGGGAGCTGTTTTTT. The complete variable domain, with remaining parts taken from reference TRBV7-3 and TRBJ2-2, reads GAGVSQTPSNKVTEKGKYVELRCDPISGHTALYWYRQSLGQGPEFLIYFQGTGAADDSGLPNDRFFAVRPEGSVSTLKIQRTERGDSAVYLCASSLGSAGELFFGEGSRLTVL.

This clone was detected once. The chain recombines TRBV5-6 with TRBJ2-7; 13 bases match TRBD2. CDR3 length: 16 amino acids. J was trimmed by 5 bases and V by 5 bases; bases with no gene match: 10. Germline V CDR1 and CDR2: SGHDT, YYEEEE. CDR3 loop: CASRQSLAGGWDEQYF. DNA for the CDR3: TGTGCCAGCAGGCAATCACTAGCGGGAGGGTGGGACGAGCAGTACTTC. The full variable domain, completed using reference TRBV5-6 and TRBJ2-7, is DAGVTQSPTHLIKTRGQQVTLRCSPKSGHDTVSWYQQALGQGPQFIFQYYEEEERQRGNFPDRFSGHQFPNYSSELNVNALLLGDSALYLCASRQSLAGGWDEQYFGPGTRLTVT.

This clone has a handful of counts. Other DNA sequences in the sample encode the same CDR3. The V call is TRBV29-1, the J call TRBJ1-1; D might be TRBD1 (5 bases). Germline CDR1 is SQVTM and CDR2 is ANQGSEA. V was shortened by 4 bases and J by 4 bases, with 10 bases between the two germline ends. The CDR3 extends over 12 amino acids. CDR3 coding DNA: TGCAGCGTTGGTCGGGGGGGCACTGAAGCTTTCTTT. Protein product: CSVGRGGTEAFF.

The genes are TRBV11-3 and TRBJ2-5; D ambiguous. V lost 0 bases and J lost 6, with 8 bases in between. Germline lookup yields CDR1 SGHNT and CDR2 YENEEA. The CDR3 consists of 13 residues. In DNA form, the CDR3 reads TGTGCCAGCAGCTTAGACCCCAGGCAGACCCAGTACTTC. Protein sequence: CASSLDPRQTQYF.